The 28 T cell receptor beta chains listed next were all sequenced from one sample in a study of blood T cell repertoires in COVID-19 (dated by TCRdb to the early 2020s). Libraries were constructed by the immunoSEQ multiplex PCR assay. TCRdb took over this immuneACCESS table, retaining in-frame rearrangements with V and J assigned. Such tables are incomplete; in checked studies, under half of the missing clones stem from an unresolved V gene, and the remainder is unexplained. This sample comprises about 270,000 clones, 80% to 90% of them detected only once. 2.4% of the sample is in the top ten clones. Sequencing used PBMCs or T cells enriched from blood (not recorded which). Receptors originate from a woman aged 18-29 years who had recovered from COVID-19.

The rearrangement uses TRBV19 and TRBJ1-5, with 10 bases aligning to TRBD1. Germline CDR1 and CDR2: LNHDA and SQIVND (reference sequence). V lost 0 bases and J lost 2; bases outside the gene matches: 10. The CDR3 has 19 residues. In DNA, the CDR3 is TGTGCCAGTAGTATAGATCCCGGGACAGGGGAGGTCGGCAATCAGCCCCAGCATTTT. Encoded protein: CASSIDPGTGEVGNQPQHF.

The chain combines TRBV30 with TRBJ1-1, with 7 bases matching TRBD1. Trimming cost V 5 bases and J 1 base; bases outside gene matches: 4. Germline V gene sequence: CDR1 GTSNPN, CDR2 SVGIG (reference sequence). This CDR3 comprises 13 residues. The CDR3, as DNA: TGTGCCTGGGGGGACAGCACGAACACTGAAGCTTTCTTT. It encodes CAWGDSTNTEAFF.

This chain connects TRBV7-2 to TRBJ2-3; TRBD1 aligns across 8 bases. V trimming: 3 bases; J trimming: 2 bases; junction bases outside the gene matches: 10. This CDR3 is 17 amino acids long. Per germline, CDR1 SGHTA and CDR2 FQGNSA. The CDR3 nucleotides read TGTGCCAGCAGCTTTCTCCCGGCAGGGGGCCCCACAGATACGCAGTATTTT. This encodes CASSFLPAGGPTDTQYF.

The gene calls are TRBV28 and TRBJ2-1; D not resolved. Germline V gene data show CDR1 as MDHEN and CDR2 as SYDVKM. The CDR3 is 13 amino acids. Trimming pared 3 bases from V and 5 bases from J, leaving 8 bases between. The CDR3 reads CASSLRQNNEQFF. CDR3 bases: TGTGCCAGCAGTTTGCGGCAAAACAATGAGCAGTTCTTC. Looking up the rest from reference TRBV28 and TRBJ2-1 gives the full variable domain: DVKVTQSSRYLVKRTGEKVFLECVQDMDHENMFWYRQDPGLGLRLIYFSYDVKMKEKGDIPEGYSVSREKKERFSLILESASTNQTSMYLCASSLRQNNEQFFGPGTRLTVL.

This clone was seen only a few times. The chain is built from TRBV7-2 and TRBJ1-5, with D uncertain. Per the germline V gene, CDR1 is SGHTA and CDR2 is FQGNSA. The CDR3 is made up of 13 amino acids. With 3 bases removed from V and 7 bases from J, the gap between germline ends came to 10 bases. The CDR3 DNA is TGTGCCAGCAGCTTTACCCCGGGGCAGCCCCAGCATTTT. It is translated as CASSFTPGQPQHF.

The rearrangement links TRBV29-1 to TRBJ2-7; maybe TRBD1 (6 bases). The length of the CDR3 is 14 residues. The V gene's germline CDR1 is SQVTM and CDR2 ANQGSEA. V was clipped by 5 bases and J by 3 bases, with 17 bases between them. The CDR3 sequence is CSVREKDRVYEQYF. CDR3 in DNA: TGCAGCGTTAGAGAAAAGGACAGAGTCTACGAGCAGTACTTC.

This chain uses TRBV4-1 with TRBJ2-2; perhaps TRBD1 as D (5 bases). Trimming took off 4 bases at V and 3 bases at J, with 9 bases between the two ends. Per the germline V gene, CDR1 is MGHRA and CDR2 is YSYEKL. The CDR3 has 14 residues. CDR3 loop: CASSPQGDTGELFF. CDR3 coding DNA: TGCGCCAGCAGCCCTCAGGGCGACACCGGGGAGCTGTTTTTT.

This chain links TRBV4-1 with TRBJ2-5; 10 bases map to TRBD2. The CDR3 is 16 amino acids. V shed 0 bases, J shed 4 bases, and the junction held 5 bases outside the gene matches. Germline assignment: CDR1 MGHRA and CDR2 YSYEKL. CDR3 protein: CASSQEGASGGETQYF. For the CDR3, the DNA is TGCGCCAGCAGCCAAGAGGGTGCTAGCGGGGGAGAGACCCAGTACTTC.

This chain connects TRBV9 to TRBJ1-6, with a tentative D call TRBD1 (6 bases). The CDR3 is made up of 15 amino acids. Germline V gene lookup returns CDR1 SGDLS and CDR2 YYNGEE. Trimming removed 3 bases at V and 8 bases at J, with 15 bases between. CDR3 in amino acids: CASSAYRVEDSPLHF. The DNA of the CDR3 is TGTGCCAGCAGCGCTTACAGGGTTGAGGATTCACCCCTCCACTTT.

This rearrangement joins TRBV4-1 to TRBJ2-7, with D possibly being TRBD1 (6 bases). The CDR3 is 15 amino acids. V gave up 1 base and J gave up 3 bases, with 13 bases separating them. Germline V lookup: CDR1 MGHRA, CDR2 YSYEKL. DNA of the CDR3: TGCGCCAGCAGCCAAGCCGGGACATCCATCTACGAGCAGTACTTC. Its translation is CASSQAGTSIYEQYF.

This CDR3 reads CASSYDGNEQFF. The CDR3 coding sequence is TGTGCCAGCAGCTACGACGGGAATGAGCAGTTCTTC. This chain links TRBV11-3 with TRBJ2-1; D is uncertain. In germline, CDR1 is SGHNT, CDR2 YENEEA. Trimming cost V 4 bases and J 7 bases, with 8 bases left between them. The CDR3 has 12 amino acids. The full variable domain, its missing parts supplied by reference TRBV11-3 and TRBJ2-1, is EAGVVQSPRYKIIEKKQPVAFWCNPISGHNTLYWYLQNLGQGPELLIRYENEEAVDDSQLPKDRFSAERLKGVDSTLKIQPAELGDSAVYLCASSYDGNEQFFGPGTRLTVL.

This rearrangement joins TRBV27 to TRBJ2-7; TRBD1 is a possible D gene (6 bases). From germline, CDR1 is MNHEY and CDR2 SMNVEV (reference sequence). The length of the CDR3 is 14 residues. Between the trimmed V and J ends, which lost 10 bases and 0 bases, there was a span of 16 bases. The CDR3 loop is CATRQVFPSYEQYF. DNA of the CDR3: TGTGCCACCAGACAGGTTTTCCCCTCCTACGAGCAGTACTTC.

This rearrangement joins TRBV27 to TRBJ1-3, with a tentative D call TRBD1 (6 bases). The V end lost 6 bases, the J end lost 3 bases, and 15 bases lay between the germline ends. This CDR3 has 15 amino acids. CDR1 is MNHEY and CDR2 is SMNVEV in the germline V gene (reference sequence). CDR3 sequence (DNA): TGTGCCAGCAGCCTACAGGGAGTCCTTGGAAACACCATATATTTT. This encodes CASSLQGVLGNTIYF.

The chain uses TRBV27 and TRBJ1-1, with D possibly being TRBD1 (5 bases). Trimming left V 1 base short and J 1 base short, with 10 bases between. The germline gives CDR1 MNHEY, CDR2 SMNVEV (reference sequence). The CDR3 consists of 15 residues. Here the CDR3 reads CASSLFRAANTEAFF. The CDR3 region has the DNA TGTGCCAGCAGTTTATTCAGGGCGGCGAACACTGAAGCTTTCTTT.

The DNA of the CDR3 is TGCAGCCTCACCCGGGGGGGTTTCACTGAAGCTTTCTTT. Its translation: CSLTRGGFTEAFF. V usage is TRBV29-1 and J usage is TRBJ1-1, with D possibly TRBD1 on 5 matching bases. CDR1 and CDR2 from the germline V gene are SQVTM and ANQGSEA. This CDR3 is 13 amino acids long. Trimming took off 8 bases at V and 4 bases at J, with 17 bases between the two ends.

The chain has TRBV9 and TRBJ2-1, with 8 bases identical to TRBD2. The CDR3 consists of 16 residues. V gave up 0 bases and J gave up 4 bases; unmatched junction bases: 6. Germline loops: CDR1 SGDLS, CDR2 YYNGEE. The CDR3 nucleotides are TGTGCCAGCAGCGTAGCCCCGGGACTAGGATACAATGAGCAGTTCTTC. Protein product: CASSVAPGLGYNEQFF.

The count of this clone is one. This sequence joins TRBV19 and TRBJ1-4, with 7 bases fitting TRBD1. The CDR3 spans 15 residues. CDR1 and CDR2 from the germline V gene are LNHDA and SQIVND (reference sequence). The ends lost 4 bases at V and 1 base at J; junction bases unmatched: 3. CDR3 amino acids: CASSNRGRTNEKLFF. The CDR3 DNA reads TGTGCCAGTAGTAACAGGGGAAGAACTAATGAAAAACTGTTTTTT.

V and J are TRBV7-6 and TRBJ1-4; TRBD1 matches 11 bases. Per the germline V gene, CDR1 is SGHVS and CDR2 is FNYEAQ. J gave up 7 bases and V 5 bases, and 9 bases lay outside the gene matches. This CDR3 is built from 16 residues. CDR3 sequence: CASSTGQGALSEKLFF. DNA of the CDR3: TGTGCCAGCAGCACTGGACAGGGGGCGCTCAGTGAAAAACTGTTTTTT.

The rearrangement joins TRBV3-1 (or the pseudogene TRBV3-2) to TRBJ1-3, with 7 bases that match TRBD1. CDR1 is LGHDT, CDR2 YNNKEL, per germline (reference sequence). V lost 1 base to trimming and J lost 8 bases; unmatched junction nucleotides: 11. This CDR3 has 16 amino acids. The CDR3 here is CASSQAGQVGVDTIYF. CDR3 coding DNA: TGTGCCAGCAGCCAAGCCGGACAGGTCGGGGTTGACACCATATATTTT.

J is TRBJ2-1 and V is TRBV29-1; TRBD2 agrees at 9 bases. This CDR3 comprises 13 residues. CDR1 is SQVTM, CDR2 ANQGSEA, per germline. V lost 7 bases to trimming and J lost 3 bases; unmatched junction nucleotides: 4. CDR3 nucleotides: TGCAGCGCCGCGGGGGGGGACTACAATGAGCAGTTCTTC. Its translation is CSAAGGDYNEQFF.

V gene TRBV10-3 combines with J gene TRBJ2-2, with TRBD2 matching over 7 bases. V was clipped by 6 bases and J by 1 base; unmatched bases: 5. Germline CDR1 and CDR2: ENHRY and SYGVKD. The CDR3 is 15 amino acids. DNA for the CDR3: TGTGCCATCAGGGGCGGCGGGGGGAACACCGGGGAGCTGTTTTTT. Amino acids: CAIRGGGGNTGELFF.

The table lists this clone with a few counts. The V and J genes are TRBV6-5 and TRBJ1-1, with 7 bases identical to TRBD1. With 2 bases clipped from V and 0 bases from J, the junction kept 0 bases outside the gene matches. From germline, CDR1 is MNHEY and CDR2 SVGAGI. CDR3 size: 14 residues. CDR3 loop: CASSYRGLNTEAFF. The CDR3 DNA reads as TGTGCCAGCAGTTACAGGGGGCTGAACACTGAAGCTTTCTTT.

The chain carries TRBV7-9 and TRBJ2-5; perhaps TRBD1 as D (6 bases). V lost 8 bases and J lost 5, with 21 bases in between. CDR3 length: 15 residues. CDR1 and CDR2 from the germline V gene are SEHNR and FQNEAQ (reference sequence). The CDR3 coding sequence is TGTGCCAGCTCATCCCTAGGGAACAGGGACGAGACCCAGTACTTC. It is translated as CASSSLGNRDETQYF.

The chain joins TRBV28 to TRBJ1-1; 11 bases align to TRBD1. Unmatched junction bases numbered 4, after V lost 3 bases and J lost 1 base. CDR1 is MDHEN, CDR2 SYDVKM, per germline. There are 16 residues in the CDR3. The CDR3 loop is CASSFVGTGGNTEAFF. CDR3 nucleotides: TGTGCCAGCAGTTTCGTAGGGACAGGGGGGAACACTGAAGCTTTCTTT.

The chain has TRBV21-1 and TRBJ2-2; the table's D gene call, TRBD1, was not cross checked with the DNA. TRBV21-1 is reported as a pseudogene. The CDR3 runs to 16 residues. The CDR3 nucleotides are TGTGCCAGCAGCAAATACAGGGGAGTTAACACCGGGGAGCTGTTTTTT. This encodes CASSKYRGVNTGELFF.

This clone was seen only once. The chain carries TRBV5-1 and TRBJ2-7; 8 bases align to TRBD2. Per the germline V gene, CDR1 is SGHRS and CDR2 is YFSETQ. The CDR3 length is 18 residues. V dropped 0 bases and J dropped 4; count of bases not matched to a gene: 15. The chain's CDR3 is CASSLAPGGGATNYEQYF. CDR3 DNA sequence: TGCGCCAGCAGCTTGGCCCCGGGGGGGGGCGCAACCAATTACGAGCAGTACTTC.

The chain couples TRBV7-5 to TRBJ2-3; the table's TRBD2 call for D was not verified on the DNA. TRBV7-5 constitutes a pseudogene. CDR3 size: 17 residues. Written as DNA, the CDR3 is TGTGCCAGAAGCTTAGCGGCTAGCGGTATTTCAACAGATACGCAGTATTTT. This gives the protein CARSLAASGISTDTQYF.

About this clone: The junction does not match germline at one end; this may be a read error. The J gene is TRBJ2-5, the V gene TRBV7-9; D remains ambiguous. The CDR3 is made up of 16 amino acids. Germline V gene lookup returns CDR1 SEHNR and CDR2 FQNEAQ (reference sequence). CDR3 coding DNA: TGTGCCAGCAGCTCTGAGTCGAAGGAGTACCAGGAGACCCAGTACTTC. It codes for CASSSESKEYQETQYF. Full variable domain (missing parts from reference TRBV7-9 and TRBJ2-5): DTGVSQNPRHKITKRGQNVTFRCDPISEHNRLYWYRQTLGQGPEFLTYFQNEAQLEKSRLLSDRFSAERPKGSFSTLEIQRTEQGDSAMYLCASSSESKEYQETQYFGPGTRLLVL.